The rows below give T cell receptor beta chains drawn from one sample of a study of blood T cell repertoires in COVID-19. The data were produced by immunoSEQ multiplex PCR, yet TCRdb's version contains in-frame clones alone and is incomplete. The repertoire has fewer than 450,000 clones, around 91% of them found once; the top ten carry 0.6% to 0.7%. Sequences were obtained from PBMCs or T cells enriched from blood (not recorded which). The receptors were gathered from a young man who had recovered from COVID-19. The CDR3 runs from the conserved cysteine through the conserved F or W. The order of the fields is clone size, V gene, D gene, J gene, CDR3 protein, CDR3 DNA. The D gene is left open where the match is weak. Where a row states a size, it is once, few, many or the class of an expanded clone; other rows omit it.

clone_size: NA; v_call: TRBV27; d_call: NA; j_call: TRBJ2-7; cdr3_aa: CASSNRGGGYEQYF; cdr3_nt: TGTGCCAGCAGTAACCGGGGAGGGGGTTACGAGCAGTACTTC
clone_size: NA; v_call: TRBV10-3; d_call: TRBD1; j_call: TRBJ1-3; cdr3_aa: CAISPGQGASGNTIYF; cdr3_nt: TGTGCCATCAGCCCGGGACAGGGGGCGTCTGGAAACACCATATATTTT
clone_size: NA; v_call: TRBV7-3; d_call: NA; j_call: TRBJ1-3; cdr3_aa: CASSLNPGSTGNTIYF; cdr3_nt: TGTGCCAGCAGCTTAAATCCGGGTTCCACTGGAAACACCATATATTTT
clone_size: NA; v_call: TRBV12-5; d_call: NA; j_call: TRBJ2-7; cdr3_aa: CARPGRTYEQYF; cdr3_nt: TGTGCTAGGCCCGGCAGGACCTACGAGCAGTACTTC
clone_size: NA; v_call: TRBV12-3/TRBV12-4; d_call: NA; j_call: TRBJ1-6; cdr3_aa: CASRRDGGSPLHF; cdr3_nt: TGTGCCAGCAGGAGGGATGGAGGTTCACCCCTCCACTTT
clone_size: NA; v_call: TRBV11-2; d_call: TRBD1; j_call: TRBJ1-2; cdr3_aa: CASSLGGQGAITF; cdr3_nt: TGTGCCAGCAGCTTAGGGGGACAGGGGGCGATCACCTTC
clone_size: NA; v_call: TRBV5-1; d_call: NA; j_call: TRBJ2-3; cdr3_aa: CASRLQASTDTQYF; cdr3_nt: TGCGCCAGCAGGCTGCAGGCTAGCACAGATACGCAGTATTTT
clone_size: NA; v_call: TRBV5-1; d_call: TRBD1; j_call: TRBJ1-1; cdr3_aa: CASKDREWTEAFF; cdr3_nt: TGCGCCAGCAAGGACAGGGAATGGACTGAAGCTTTCTTT
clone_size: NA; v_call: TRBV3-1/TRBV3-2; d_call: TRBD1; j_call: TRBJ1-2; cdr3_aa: CASSQISSGTGGLYTF; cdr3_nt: TGTGCCAGCAGCCAGATTTCTTCAGGGACAGGGGGGCTCTACACCTTC
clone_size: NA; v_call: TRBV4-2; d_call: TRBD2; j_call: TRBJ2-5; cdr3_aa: CASSQDWVAGGSETQYF; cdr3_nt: TGTGCCAGCAGCCAAGATTGGGTAGCGGGAGGATCAGAGACCCAGTACTTC
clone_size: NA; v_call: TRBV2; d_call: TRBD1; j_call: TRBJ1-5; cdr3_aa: CASSATATGSNQPQHF; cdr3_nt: TGTGCCAGCAGTGCAACTGCGACAGGGAGCAATCAGCCCCAGCATTTT
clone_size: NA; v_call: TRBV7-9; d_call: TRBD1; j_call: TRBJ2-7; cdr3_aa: CASSLIGGTGGASEQYF; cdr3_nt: TGTGCCAGCAGCTTAATTGGAGGGACAGGGGGCGCGTCCGAGCAGTACTTC
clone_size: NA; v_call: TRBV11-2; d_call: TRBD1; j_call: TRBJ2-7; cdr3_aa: CASSSDRTGSKYF; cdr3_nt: TGTGCCAGCAGCTCCGACAGGACAGGGTCGAAGTACTTC
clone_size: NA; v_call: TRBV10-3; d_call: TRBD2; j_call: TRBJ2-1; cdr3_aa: CAISESPPLAGVDSYNEQFF; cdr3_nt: TGTGCCATCAGTGAGTCTCCCCCCCTAGCGGGAGTCGACTCCTACAATGAGCAGTTCTTC
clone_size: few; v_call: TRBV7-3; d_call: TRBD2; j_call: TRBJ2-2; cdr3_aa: CASSPRTSNTGELFF; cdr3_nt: TGTGCCAGCAGCCCCCGGACTAGCAATACCGGGGAGCTGTTTTTT
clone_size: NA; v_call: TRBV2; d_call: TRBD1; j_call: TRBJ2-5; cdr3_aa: CASSRDRGNQETQYF; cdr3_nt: TGTGCCAGCAGTCGGGACAGGGGTAACCAAGAGACCCAGTACTTC
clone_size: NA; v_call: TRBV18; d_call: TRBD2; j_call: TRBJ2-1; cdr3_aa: CASSPRSGRRGEQFF; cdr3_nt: TGTGCCAGCTCACCAAGGAGCGGGAGAAGGGGTGAGCAGTTCTTC
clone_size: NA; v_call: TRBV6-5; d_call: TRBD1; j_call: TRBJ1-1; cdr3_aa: CASRRDREAFF; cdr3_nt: TGTGCCAGCAGAAGGGACAGGGAGGCTTTCTTT
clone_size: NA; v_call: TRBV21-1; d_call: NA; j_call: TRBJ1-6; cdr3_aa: CASSEARGSPLHF; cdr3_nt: TGTGCCAGCAGCGAGGCTAGGGGTTCACCCCTCCACTTT
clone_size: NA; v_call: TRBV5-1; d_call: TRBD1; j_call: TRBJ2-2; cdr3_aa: CASSQWDRATTGELFF; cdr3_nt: TGCGCCAGCAGCCAATGGGACAGGGCGACCACCGGGGAGCTGTTTTTT
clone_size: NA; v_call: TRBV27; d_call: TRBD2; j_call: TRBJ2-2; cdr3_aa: CASSKQKQLAGAISGTGELFF; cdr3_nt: TGTGCCAGCAGCAAACAGAAGCAGCTAGCGGGAGCCATAAGTGGCACCGGGGAGCTGTTTTTT
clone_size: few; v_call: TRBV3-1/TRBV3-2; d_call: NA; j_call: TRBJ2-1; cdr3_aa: CASSDLSPGDYNEQFF; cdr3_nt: TGTGCCAGCAGCGACCTCTCCCCAGGGGACTACAATGAGCAGTTCTTC
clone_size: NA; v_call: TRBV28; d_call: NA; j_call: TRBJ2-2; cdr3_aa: CASSLSRRGANTGELFF; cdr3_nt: TGTGCCAGCAGTTTATCGAGGAGGGGAGCGAACACCGGGGAGCTGTTTTTT
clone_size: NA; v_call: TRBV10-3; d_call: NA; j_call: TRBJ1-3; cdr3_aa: CAISRQGRSSGNTIYF; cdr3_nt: TGTGCCATCAGCCGGCAGGGGAGAAGCTCTGGAAACACCATATATTTT
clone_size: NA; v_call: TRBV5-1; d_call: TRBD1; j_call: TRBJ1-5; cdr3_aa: CASSLSGTDNQPQHF; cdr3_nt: TGCGCCAGCAGCTTGAGTGGGACAGACAATCAGCCCCAGCATTTT
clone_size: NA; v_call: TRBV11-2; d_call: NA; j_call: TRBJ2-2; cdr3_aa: CASSLKRQMNTGELFF; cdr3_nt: TGTGCCAGCAGCTTAAAGAGGCAAATGAATACCGGGGAGCTGTTTTTT
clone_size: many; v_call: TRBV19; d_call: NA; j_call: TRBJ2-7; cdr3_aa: CASSIHSYEQYF; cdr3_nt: TGTGCCAGTAGTATACACTCCTACGAGCAGTACTTC